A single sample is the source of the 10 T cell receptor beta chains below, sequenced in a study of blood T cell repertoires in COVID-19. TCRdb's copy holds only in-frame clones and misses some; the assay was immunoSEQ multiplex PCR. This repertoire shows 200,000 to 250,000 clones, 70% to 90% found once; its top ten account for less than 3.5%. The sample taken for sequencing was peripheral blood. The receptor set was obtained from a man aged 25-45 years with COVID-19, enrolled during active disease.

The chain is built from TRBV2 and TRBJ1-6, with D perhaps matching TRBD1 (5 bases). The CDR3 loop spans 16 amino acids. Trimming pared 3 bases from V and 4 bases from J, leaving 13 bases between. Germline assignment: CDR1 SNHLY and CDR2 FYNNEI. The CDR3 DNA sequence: TGTGCCAGCAGTGAGTTCCGGGCAGGGTATAATTCACCCCTCCACTTT. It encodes CASSEFRAGYNSPLHF. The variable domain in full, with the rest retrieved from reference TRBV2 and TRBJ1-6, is EPEVTQTPSHQVTQMGQEVILRCVPISNHLYFYWYRQILGQKVEFLVSFYNNEISEKSEIFDDQFSVERPDGSNFTLKIRSTKLEDSAMYFCASSEFRAGYNSPLHFGNGTRLTVT.

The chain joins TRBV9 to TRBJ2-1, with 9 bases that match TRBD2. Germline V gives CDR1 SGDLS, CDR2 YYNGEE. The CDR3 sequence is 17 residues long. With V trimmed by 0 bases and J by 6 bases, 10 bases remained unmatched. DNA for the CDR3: TGTGCCAGCAGCGTAGGGTTAGCGGGGGAAATGGTCAATGAGCAGTTCTTC. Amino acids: CASSVGLAGEMVNEQFF.

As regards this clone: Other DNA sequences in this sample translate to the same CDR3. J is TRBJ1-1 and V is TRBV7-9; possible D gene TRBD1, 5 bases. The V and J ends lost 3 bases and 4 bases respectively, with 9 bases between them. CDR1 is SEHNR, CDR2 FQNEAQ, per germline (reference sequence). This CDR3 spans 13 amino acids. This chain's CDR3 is CASSLQGATEAFF. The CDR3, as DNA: TGTGCCAGCAGCTTGCAAGGGGCCACTGAAGCTTTCTTT.

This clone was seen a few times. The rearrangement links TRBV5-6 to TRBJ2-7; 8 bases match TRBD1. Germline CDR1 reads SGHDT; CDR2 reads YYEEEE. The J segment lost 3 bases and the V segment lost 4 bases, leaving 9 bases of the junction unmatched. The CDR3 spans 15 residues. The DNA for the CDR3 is TGTGCCAGCAGCCCCGAGACAGGGGCCTTCTACGAGCAGTACTTC. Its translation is CASSPETGAFYEQYF.

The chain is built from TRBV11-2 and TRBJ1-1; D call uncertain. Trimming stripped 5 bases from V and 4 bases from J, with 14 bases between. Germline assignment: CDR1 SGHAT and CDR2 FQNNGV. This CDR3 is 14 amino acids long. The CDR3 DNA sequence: TGTGCCAGCAGCCCGTTGACTCGGGGCACTGAAGCTTTCTTT. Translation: CASSPLTRGTEAFF.

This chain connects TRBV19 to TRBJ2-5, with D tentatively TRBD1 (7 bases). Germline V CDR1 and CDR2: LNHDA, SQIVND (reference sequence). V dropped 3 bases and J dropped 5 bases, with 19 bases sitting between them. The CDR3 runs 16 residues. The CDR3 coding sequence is TGTGCCAGTAGTATTCATCCCAGGGGGGCATCGGAGACCCAGTACTTC. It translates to CASSIHPRGASETQYF.

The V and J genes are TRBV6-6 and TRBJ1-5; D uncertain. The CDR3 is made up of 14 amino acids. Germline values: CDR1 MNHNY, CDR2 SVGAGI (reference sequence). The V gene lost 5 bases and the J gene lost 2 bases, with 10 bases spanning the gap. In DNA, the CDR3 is TGTGCCAGCAGTGATCCCGGGGGCAATCAGCCCCAGCATTTT. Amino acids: CASSDPGGNQPQHF.

The CDR3 loop reads CASSLVGQGENSNQPQHF. The CDR3 DNA reads TGTGCCAGCAGTTTGGTGGGACAGGGCGAGAATAGCAATCAGCCCCAGCATTTT. V is TRBV28 and J is TRBJ1-5; 9 nucleotides line up with TRBD1. Germline CDR1 is MDHEN and CDR2 is SYDVKM. V lost 3 bases and J lost 0; bases outside the gene matches: 9. The CDR3 runs 18 residues. Supplemented by reference TRBV28 and TRBJ1-5, the full variable domain reads DVKVTQSSRYLVKRTGEKVFLECVQDMDHENMFWYRQDPGLGLRLIYFSYDVKMKEKGDIPEGYSVSREKKERFSLILESASTNQTSMYLCASSLVGQGENSNQPQHFGDGTRLSIL.

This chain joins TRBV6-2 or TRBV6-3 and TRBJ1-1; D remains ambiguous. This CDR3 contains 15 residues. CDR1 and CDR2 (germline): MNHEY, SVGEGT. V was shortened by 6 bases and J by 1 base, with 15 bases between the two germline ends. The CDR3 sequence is CASSKRFGGNTEAFF. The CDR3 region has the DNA TGTGCCAGCAGCAAGCGATTTGGAGGGAACACTGAAGCTTTCTTT.

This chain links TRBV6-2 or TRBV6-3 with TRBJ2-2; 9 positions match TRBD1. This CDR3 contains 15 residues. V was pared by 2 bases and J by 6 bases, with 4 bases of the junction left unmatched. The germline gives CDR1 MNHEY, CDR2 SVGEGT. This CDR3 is CASSYGDRAAGELFF. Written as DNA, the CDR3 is TGTGCCAGCAGTTACGGGGACAGGGCCGCCGGGGAGCTGTTTTTT.